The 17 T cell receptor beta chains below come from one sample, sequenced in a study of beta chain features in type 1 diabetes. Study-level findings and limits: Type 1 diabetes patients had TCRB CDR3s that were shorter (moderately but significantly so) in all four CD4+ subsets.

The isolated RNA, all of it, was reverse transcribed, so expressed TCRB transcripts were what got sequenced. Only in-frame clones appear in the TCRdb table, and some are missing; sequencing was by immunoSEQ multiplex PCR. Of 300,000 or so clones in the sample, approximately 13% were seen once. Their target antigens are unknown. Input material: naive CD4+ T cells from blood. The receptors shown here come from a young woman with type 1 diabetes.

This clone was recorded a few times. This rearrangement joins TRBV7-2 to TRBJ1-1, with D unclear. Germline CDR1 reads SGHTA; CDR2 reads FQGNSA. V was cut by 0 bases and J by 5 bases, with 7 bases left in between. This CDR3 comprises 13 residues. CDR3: CASSLATLTEAFF. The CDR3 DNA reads TGTGCCAGCAGCTTAGCGACTTTAACTGAAGCTTTCTTT. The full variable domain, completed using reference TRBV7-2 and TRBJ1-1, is GAGVSQSPSNKVTEKGKDVELRCDPISGHTALYWYRQSLGQGLEFLIYFQGNSAPDKSGLPSDRFSAERTGGSVSTLTIQRTQQEDSAVYLCASSLATLTEAFFGQGTRLTVV.

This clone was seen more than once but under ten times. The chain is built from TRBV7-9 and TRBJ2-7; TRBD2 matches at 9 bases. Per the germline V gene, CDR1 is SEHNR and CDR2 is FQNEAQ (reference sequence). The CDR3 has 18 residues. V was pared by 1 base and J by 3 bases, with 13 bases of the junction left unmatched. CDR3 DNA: TGTGCCAGCAGCTTAGAGCCCCTAACTAGCGGGTCTGGCTACGAGCAGTACTTC. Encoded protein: CASSLEPLTSGSGYEQYF.

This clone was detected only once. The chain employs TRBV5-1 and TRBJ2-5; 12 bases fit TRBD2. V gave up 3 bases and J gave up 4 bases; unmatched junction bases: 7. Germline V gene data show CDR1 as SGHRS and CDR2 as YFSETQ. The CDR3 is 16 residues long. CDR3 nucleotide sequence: TGCGCCAGCAGCTACCTAGCGGGAGGGGTCTCAGAGACCCAGTACTTC. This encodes CASSYLAGGVSETQYF.

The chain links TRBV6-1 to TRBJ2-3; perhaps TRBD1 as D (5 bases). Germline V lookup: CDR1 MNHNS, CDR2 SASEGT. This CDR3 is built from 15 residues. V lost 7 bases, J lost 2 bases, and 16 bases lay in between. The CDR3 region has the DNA TGTGCCAGCACGTTGAGGTCGACAGTCACAGATACGCAGTATTTT. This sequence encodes CASTLRSTVTDTQYF.

CDR3 in amino acids: CASSFGQGDTQYF. CDR3 sequence (DNA): TGTGCCAGCAGCTTCGGACAGGGCGATACGCAGTATTTT. This chain uses TRBV7-9 with TRBJ2-3, with TRBD1 matching 8 bases. The V segment lost 3 bases and the J segment 6 bases; nucleotides outside the gene matches: 2. Germline values: CDR1 SEHNR, CDR2 FQNEAQ (reference sequence). The CDR3 contains 13 residues.

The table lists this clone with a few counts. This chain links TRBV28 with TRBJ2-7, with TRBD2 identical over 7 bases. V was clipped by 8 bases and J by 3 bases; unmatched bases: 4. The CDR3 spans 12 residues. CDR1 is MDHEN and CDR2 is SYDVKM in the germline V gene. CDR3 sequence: CASGGGYYEQYF. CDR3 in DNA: TGTGCCAGCGGGGGAGGGTACTACGAGCAGTACTTC.

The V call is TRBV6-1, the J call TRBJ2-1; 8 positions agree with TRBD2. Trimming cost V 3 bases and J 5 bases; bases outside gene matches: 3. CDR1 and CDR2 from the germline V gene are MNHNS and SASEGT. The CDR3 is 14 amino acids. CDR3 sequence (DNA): TGTGCCAGCAGTGACGCGGGAGGCGACAATGAGCAGTTCTTC. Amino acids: CASSDAGGDNEQFF.

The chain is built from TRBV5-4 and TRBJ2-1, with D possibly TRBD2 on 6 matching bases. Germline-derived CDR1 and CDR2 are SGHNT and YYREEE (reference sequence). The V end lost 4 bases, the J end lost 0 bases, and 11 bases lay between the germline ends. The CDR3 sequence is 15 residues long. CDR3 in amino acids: CASSVGLLSYNEQFF. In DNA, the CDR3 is TGTGCCAGCAGCGTAGGACTACTCTCCTACAATGAGCAGTTCTTC.

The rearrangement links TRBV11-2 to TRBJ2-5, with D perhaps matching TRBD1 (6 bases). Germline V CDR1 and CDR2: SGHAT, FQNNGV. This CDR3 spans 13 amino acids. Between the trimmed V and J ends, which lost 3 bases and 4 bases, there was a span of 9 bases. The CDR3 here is CASSFGGPETQYF. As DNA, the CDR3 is TGTGCCAGCAGCTTTGGGGGCCCAGAGACCCAGTACTTC.

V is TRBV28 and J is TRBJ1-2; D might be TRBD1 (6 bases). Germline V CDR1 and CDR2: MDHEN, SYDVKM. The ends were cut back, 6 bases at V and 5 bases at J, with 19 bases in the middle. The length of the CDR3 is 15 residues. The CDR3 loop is CASSPSTGSRYGYTF. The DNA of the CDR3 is TGTGCCAGCAGCCCGTCGACAGGTTCCCGATATGGCTACACCTTC.

The CDR3 coding sequence is TGTGCCAGCAGTTACTCCGTGCGGGAGCGGGAGCAGTACGTC. It translates to CASSYSVREREQYV. The genes are TRBV6-5 and TRBJ2-7; 7 bases fit TRBD2. CDR3 length: 14 amino acids. Germline V gives CDR1 MNHEY, CDR2 SVGAGI. J gave up 7 bases and V 0 bases, and 6 bases lay outside the gene matches.

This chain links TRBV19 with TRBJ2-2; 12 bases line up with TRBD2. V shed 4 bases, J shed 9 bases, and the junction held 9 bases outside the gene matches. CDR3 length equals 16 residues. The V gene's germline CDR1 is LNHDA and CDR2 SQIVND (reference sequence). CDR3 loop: CASSTASGRALRELFF. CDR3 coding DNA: TGTGCCAGTAGTACTGCTAGCGGGAGGGCCCTCCGGGAGCTGTTTTTT.

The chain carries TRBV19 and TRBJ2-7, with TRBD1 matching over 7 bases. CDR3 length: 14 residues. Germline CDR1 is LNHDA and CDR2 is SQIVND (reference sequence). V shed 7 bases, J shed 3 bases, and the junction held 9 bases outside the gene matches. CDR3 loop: CASTVSGTDYEQYV. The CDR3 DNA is TGTGCCAGTACCGTATCCGGGACAGACTACGAGCAGTACGTC.

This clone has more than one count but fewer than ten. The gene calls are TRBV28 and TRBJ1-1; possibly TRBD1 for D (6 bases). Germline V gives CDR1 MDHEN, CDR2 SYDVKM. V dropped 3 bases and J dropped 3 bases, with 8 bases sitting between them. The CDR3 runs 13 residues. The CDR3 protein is CASSLGGHTEAFF. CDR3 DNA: TGTGCCAGCAGTTTGGGGGGGCACACTGAAGCTTTCTTT.

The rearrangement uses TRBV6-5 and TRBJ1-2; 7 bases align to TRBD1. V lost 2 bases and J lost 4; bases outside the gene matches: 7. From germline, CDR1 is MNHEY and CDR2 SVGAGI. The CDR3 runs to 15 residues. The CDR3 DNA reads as TGTGCCAGCAGTTACCAGACAGGGCCGATCTATGGCTACACCTTC. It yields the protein CASSYQTGPIYGYTF.

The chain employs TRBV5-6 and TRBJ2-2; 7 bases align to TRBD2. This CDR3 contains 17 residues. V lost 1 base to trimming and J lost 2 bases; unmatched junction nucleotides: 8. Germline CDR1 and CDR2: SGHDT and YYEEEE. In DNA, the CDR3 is TGTGCCAGCAGCTTGAGAGGCCTAGCGGATAACACCGGGGAGCTGTTTTTT. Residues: CASSLRGLADNTGELFF. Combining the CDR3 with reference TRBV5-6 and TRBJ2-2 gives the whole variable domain DAGVTQSPTHLIKTRGQQVTLRCSPKSGHDTVSWYQQALGQGPQFIFQYYEEEERQRGNFPDRFSGHQFPNYSSELNVNALLLGDSALYLCASSLRGLADNTGELFFGEGSRLTVL.

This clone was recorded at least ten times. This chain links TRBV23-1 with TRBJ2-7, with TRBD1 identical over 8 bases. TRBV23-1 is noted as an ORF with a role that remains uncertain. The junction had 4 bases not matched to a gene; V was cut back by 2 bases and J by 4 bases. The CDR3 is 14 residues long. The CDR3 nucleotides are TGCGCCAGCAGTCAAAAAGGACAGGGATACGAGCAGTACGTC. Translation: CASSQKGQGYEQYV.